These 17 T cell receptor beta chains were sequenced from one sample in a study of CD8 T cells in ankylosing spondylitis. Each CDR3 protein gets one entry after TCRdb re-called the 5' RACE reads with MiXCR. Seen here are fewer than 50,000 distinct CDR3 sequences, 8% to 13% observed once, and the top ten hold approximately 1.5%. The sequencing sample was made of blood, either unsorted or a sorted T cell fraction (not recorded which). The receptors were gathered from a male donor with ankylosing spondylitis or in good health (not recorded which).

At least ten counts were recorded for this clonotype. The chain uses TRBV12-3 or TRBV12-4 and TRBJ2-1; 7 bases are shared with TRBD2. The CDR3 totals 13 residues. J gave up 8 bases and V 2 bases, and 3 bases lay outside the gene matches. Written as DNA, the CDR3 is TGTGCCAGCAGTTTAAACGCGGGGGATGAGCAGTTCTTC. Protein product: CASSLNAGDEQFF.

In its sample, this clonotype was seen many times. CDR3 coding DNA: TGCGCCAGCAGCTTGGGGTTAGCGGGAACAGATACGCAGTATTTT. This gives the protein CASSLGLAGTDTQYF. V and J are TRBV5-1 and TRBJ2-3; TRBD2 matches 8 bases. Germline values: CDR1 SGHRS, CDR2 YFSETQ. The CDR3 runs 15 residues. J lost 3 bases, V lost 0 bases, and 3 bases had no gene match.

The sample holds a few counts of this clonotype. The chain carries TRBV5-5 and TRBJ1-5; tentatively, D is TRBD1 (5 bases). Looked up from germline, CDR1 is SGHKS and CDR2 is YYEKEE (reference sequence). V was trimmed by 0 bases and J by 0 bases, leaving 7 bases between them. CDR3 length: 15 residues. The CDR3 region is CASSLEGNSNQPQHF. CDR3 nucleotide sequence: TGTGCCAGCAGCTTGGAGGGGAATAGCAATCAGCCCCAGCATTTT.

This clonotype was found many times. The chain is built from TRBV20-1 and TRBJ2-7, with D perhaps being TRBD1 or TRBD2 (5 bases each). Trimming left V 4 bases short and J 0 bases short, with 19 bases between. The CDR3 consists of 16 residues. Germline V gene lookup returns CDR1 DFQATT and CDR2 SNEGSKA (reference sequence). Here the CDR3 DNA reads TGCAGTGCTAAATGGAGTGGGGGTCGCCTCTCCTACGAGCAGTACTTC. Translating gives CSAKWSGGRLSYEQYF.

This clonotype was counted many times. The CDR3: CASRPFTGGLNNSPLHF. CDR3 in DNA: TGCGCCAGCAGACCGTTTACAGGGGGCTTAAATAATTCACCCCTCCACTTT. The V and J genes are TRBV5-1 and TRBJ1-6; TRBD1 agrees at 9 bases. The CDR3 spans 17 residues. V was pared by 5 bases and J by 5 bases, with 11 bases of the junction left unmatched. Germline loops: CDR1 SGHRS, CDR2 YFSETQ. The whole variable domain, filled in from reference TRBV5-1 and TRBJ1-6, reads KAGVTQTPRYLIKTRGQQVTLSCSPISGHRSVSWYQQTPGQGLQFLFEYFSETQRNKGNFPGRFSGRQFSNSRSEMNVSTLELGDSALYLCASRPFTGGLNNSPLHFGNGTRLTVT.

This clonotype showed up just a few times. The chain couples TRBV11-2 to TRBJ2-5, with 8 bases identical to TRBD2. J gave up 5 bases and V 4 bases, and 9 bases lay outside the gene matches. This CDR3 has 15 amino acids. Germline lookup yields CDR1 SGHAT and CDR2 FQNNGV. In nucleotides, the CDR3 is TGTGCCAGCAGCTCCAGGACCCCGGGGGGGGAGACCCAGTACTTC. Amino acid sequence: CASSSRTPGGETQYF.

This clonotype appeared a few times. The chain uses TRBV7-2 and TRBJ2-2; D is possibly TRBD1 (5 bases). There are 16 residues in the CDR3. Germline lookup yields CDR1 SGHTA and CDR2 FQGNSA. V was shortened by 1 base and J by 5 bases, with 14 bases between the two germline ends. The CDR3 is CASSLGGVYGTGELFF. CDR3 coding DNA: TGTGCCAGCAGCTTAGGGGGCGTTTACGGGACCGGGGAGCTGTTTTTT.

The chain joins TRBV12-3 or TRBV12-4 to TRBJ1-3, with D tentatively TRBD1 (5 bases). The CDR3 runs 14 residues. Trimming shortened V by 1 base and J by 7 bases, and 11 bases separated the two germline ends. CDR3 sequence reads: CASSLGTEGNTIYF. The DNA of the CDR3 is TGTGCCAGCAGTTTAGGCACTGAGGGGAACACCATATATTTT.

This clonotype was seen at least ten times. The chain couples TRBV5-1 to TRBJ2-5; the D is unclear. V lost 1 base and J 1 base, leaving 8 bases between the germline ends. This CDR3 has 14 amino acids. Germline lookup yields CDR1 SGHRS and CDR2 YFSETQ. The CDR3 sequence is CASSLFSFQETQYF. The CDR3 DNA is TGCGCCAGCAGCTTGTTTAGCTTCCAAGAGACCCAGTACTTC.

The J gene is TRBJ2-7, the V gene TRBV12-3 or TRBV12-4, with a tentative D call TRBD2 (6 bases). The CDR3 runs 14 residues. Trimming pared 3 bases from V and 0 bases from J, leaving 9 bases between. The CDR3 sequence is CASSFGGISYEQYF. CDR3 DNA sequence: TGTGCCAGCAGTTTTGGGGGGATCTCCTACGAGCAGTACTTC.

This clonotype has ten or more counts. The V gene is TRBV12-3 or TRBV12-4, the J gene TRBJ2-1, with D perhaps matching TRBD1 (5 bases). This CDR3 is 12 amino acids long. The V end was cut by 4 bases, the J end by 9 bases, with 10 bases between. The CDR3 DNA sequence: TGTGCCAGCAGTTCACCAGGGTCTGAGCAGTTCTTC. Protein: CASSSPGSEQFF.

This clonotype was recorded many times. CDR3 sequence: CASSQDRYQETQYF. In DNA form, the CDR3 reads TGTGCCAGCAGTCAGGACAGGTACCAAGAGACCCAGTACTTC. The chain carries TRBV2 and TRBJ2-5; 7 bases align to TRBD1. Germline values: CDR1 SNHLY, CDR2 FYNNEI. The trim removed 5 bases at V and 0 bases at J, leaving 3 bases unmatched. This CDR3 region has 14 residues.

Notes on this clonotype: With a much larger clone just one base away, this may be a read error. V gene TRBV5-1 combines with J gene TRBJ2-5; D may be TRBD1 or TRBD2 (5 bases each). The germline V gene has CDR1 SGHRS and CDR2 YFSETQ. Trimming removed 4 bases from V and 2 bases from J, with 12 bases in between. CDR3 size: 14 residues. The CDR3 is CASSLTGAQETQYF. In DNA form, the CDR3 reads TGCGCCAGCAGCCTCACCGGGGCTCAAGAGACCCAGTACTTC.

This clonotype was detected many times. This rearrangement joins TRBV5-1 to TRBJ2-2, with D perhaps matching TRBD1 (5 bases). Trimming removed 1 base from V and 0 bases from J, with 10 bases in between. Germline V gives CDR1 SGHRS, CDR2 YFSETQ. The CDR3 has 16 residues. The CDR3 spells CASSLTGPPNTGELFF. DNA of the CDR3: TGCGCCAGCAGCTTGACAGGCCCGCCGAACACCGGGGAGCTGTTTTTT.

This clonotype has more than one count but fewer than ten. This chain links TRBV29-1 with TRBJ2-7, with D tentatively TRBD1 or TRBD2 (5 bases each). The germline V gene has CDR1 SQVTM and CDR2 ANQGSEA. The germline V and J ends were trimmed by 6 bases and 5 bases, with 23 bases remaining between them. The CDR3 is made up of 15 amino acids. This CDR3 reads CSVALTGTQVNEQYF. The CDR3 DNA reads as TGCAGCGTCGCATTAACCGGGACCCAAGTCAACGAGCAGTACTTC.

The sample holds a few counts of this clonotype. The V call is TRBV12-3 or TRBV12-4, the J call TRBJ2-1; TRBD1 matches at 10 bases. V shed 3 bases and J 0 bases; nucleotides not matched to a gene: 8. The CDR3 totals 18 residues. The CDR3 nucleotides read TGTGCCAGCAGTTTCGACAGGGGGCCGAGGAGCTCCTACAATGAGCAGTTCTTC. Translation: CASSFDRGPRSSYNEQFF.

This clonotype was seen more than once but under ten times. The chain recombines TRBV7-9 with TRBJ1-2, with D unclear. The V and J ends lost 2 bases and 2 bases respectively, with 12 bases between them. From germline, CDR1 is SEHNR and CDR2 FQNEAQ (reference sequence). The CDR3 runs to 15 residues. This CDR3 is CASSLNPGGNYGYTF. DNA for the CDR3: TGTGCCAGCAGCTTAAATCCGGGCGGAAACTATGGCTACACCTTC.